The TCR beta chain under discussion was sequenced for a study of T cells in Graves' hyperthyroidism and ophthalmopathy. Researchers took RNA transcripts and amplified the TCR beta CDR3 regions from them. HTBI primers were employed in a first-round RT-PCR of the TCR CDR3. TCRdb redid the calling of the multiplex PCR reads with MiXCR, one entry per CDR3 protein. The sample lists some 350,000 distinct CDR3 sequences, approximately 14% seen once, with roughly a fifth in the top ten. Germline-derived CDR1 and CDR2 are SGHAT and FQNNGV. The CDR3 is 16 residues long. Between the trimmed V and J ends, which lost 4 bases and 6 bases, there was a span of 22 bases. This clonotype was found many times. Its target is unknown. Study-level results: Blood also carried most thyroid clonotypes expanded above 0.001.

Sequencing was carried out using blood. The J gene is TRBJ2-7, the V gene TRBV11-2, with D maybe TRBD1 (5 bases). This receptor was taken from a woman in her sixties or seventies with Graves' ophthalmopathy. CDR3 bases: TGTGCCAGCAGCTCCCAGGGCAGACTGTTTACCGGCGAGCAGTACTTC. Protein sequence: CASSSQGRLFTGEQYF.